The T cell receptor (beta chain) described here comes from a study of blood T cell repertoires in COVID-19. Study details: Spain, Italy and the United States supplied samples that represented acute and convalescent COVID-19. PBMCs, B-cell-depleted T cells, or T cells were the source of the cDNA or gDNA that made up the material.

Per the authors' pipeline: Quantification of nucleated cells was approximated via reference gene primer amplification. Some clones are missing from TCRdb's copy, which holds only in-frame ones; the method was immunoSEQ multiplex PCR. V, J and clone size were drawn from that table, and D and trimming were deduced from the DNA. The data contain roughly 59,000 clones, over 75% of them seen just once; the ten biggest clones take up nearly 10%. The CDR3 length is 18 residues. V gave up 5 bases and J gave up 4 bases; unmatched junction bases: 14. The V gene's germline CDR1 is LNHDA and CDR2 SQIVND (reference sequence).

Sequenced input: peripheral blood. The rearrangement joins TRBV19 to TRBJ2-7; 13 bases match TRBD2. The sequence was collected from a human donor in a cohort sampled during active COVID-19. For the CDR3, the DNA is TGTGCCAGTAGTTCCAGGGGGGGACTAGCGGGACGAGGGTACGAGCAGTACTTC. Translation: CASSSRGGLAGRGYEQYF.